Sequencing of this T cell receptor (beta chain) was carried out in a study of shared clonotypes between healthy human individuals (dated by TCRdb to between 2020 and 2021). With respect to the entire study: A couple of women and three men aged 18 to 49 years were included in the cohort. For each donor, CD4 naive and CD4 memory were each run on three plates, CD8 naive on two plates, and CD8 memory on one plate. To estimate repertoire size and how much clonotype sharing occurs between individuals, the study deeply sequenced the blood TCR repertoires of about five healthy adults. To increase sequencing depth and limit assay-specific biases, TCR repertoire library preparation and sequencing were carried out by different laboratories using diverse techniques. Leukapheresis yielded between about 0.94 and 9.5 billion PBMCs per donor.

TCR CDR3 regions were amplified from genomic DNA by multiplex PCR using the deep immunoSEQ assay. Extracted genomic DNA from each cell subset was spread evenly across all wells of several immunoSEQ 96-well plates, with each plate serving as a replicate. For sorted subsets, approximately 200 ng of genomic DNA, equivalent to 25,000 to 30,000 T cell genomes, went into each replicate PCR. The purified libraries were quantified using a Qubit 3.0 fluorometer, sized with a Bioanalyzer 2100, and then quantified again using the KAPA Library Quantification kit. Every immunoSEQ 96-well plate was sequenced on a separate single-read 150-cycle Illumina NextSeq 550 flow cell. The published analysis was carried out like this. The immunoSEQ output contained only junctional sequences without quality scores, so filtering could not match that applied to full-length reads. To assign V/J genes and CDR3, sequences were annotated against IMGT germline references using PyIR, a Python wrapper for IgBLAST v1.9. Any read was removed if the V/J assignment was weak (E-value above 1e-6), the CDR3 was missing, or the read contained stop codons, out-of-frame junctions, or ambiguous translated residues. V3J clonotypes were defined by identical inferred V gene, J gene, and CDR3 amino acid sequence. The percentage overlap between two repertoires was calculated by dividing the number of shared unique clonotypes by the size of the smaller repertoire. Repertoire richness was assessed with RTK rarefaction, the Chao1 estimator, and Recon v2.1 estimates of unobserved clonotypes. Generation probabilities for all TCRbeta clonotypes obtained by the gDNA method from four donors were computed using OLGA. In TCRdb, the immuneACCESS table is reduced to in-frame sequences with V and J assigned. These tables do not hold every clone; where another copy was compared, an unresolved V gene accounts for under half, and the others remain unexplained. For V, J and clone size, that table is used; D and trimming come from the DNA. The sample records roughly 660,000 clones, 90% of which are singletons. The ten largest clones capture 34% of the sample.

A note on this clone: The target of this receptor is not known. Base qualities are missing; no much larger clone stands one base away.

CDR1 and CDR2 are drawn from the germline V gene: SGDLS, YYNGEE. Trimmed from V: 3 bases; trimmed from J: 2 bases; junction bases lacking a gene match: 2. The CDR3 holds 14 amino acids from the cysteine to the phenylalanine. The read is trimmed to its CDR3 DNA, 42 bases read in frame from base 1. Study-wide findings and limitations: Incomplete sequencing was indicated by rarefaction of sorted-subset datasets, despite the large sequencing depth. The genetic and exposure-history diversity represented was limited by the small number of donors. Pairwise subsampling led to the expectation that sequencing depth would affect the degree of clonotype sharing among donors. Sharing across a few donors was observed for about 5% of naive CD4, 3% to 4% of naive CD8, over 2% of memory CD4, and around 0.42% of memory CD8 clonotypes. Compared with non-shared clonotypes, clonotypes shared by all four sorted-subset donors had higher generation probabilities. Only blood was sampled, and tissue TCR repertoires likely differ from those in blood. Naive subsets generally had larger estimated clonotype richness than memory subsets.

Donors were healthy HIV-negative adults with no recently reported acute infections or vaccinations. Every donor was a Caucasian adult living in Nashville, Tennessee, USA. CD8 memory samples were composed of magnetically selected CD45RO+ cells combined with CCR7-negative CD45RA+ effector memory (TemRA) cells. Blood was obtained by leukapheresis, after which PBMCs were separated by Ficoll-Histopaque density gradient centrifugation and cryopreserved in liquid nitrogen vapor phase. Analytical flow cytometry was used to check the purity and quantity of each magnetically sorted T cell population. Genomic DNA was isolated from every sorted fraction and measured by UV absorbance on a Nanodrop 2000c.

The sample consisted of memory CD8+ T cells from PBMCs. The sample's cell subset or site label is to be understood as: CD45RO+ cells pooled with CCR7-negative TemRA cells. This receptor was taken from a man aged 18 to 29 in good health. Some clones in this sample may be carry-over from other donors' samples. Recombination linked TRBV9 to TRBJ2-1, with TRBD2 matching 7 junction bases. The nucleotides read TGTGCCAGCAGCGAGCGGGGCCCCTACAATGAGCAGTTCTTC. Its product reads: CASSERGPYNEQFF.